What follows are 10 T cell receptor beta chains derived from one specimen sequenced in a study of CD8 T cells in Susac syndrome. RNA totalling roughly 0.5 to 1 ug underwent reverse transcription with random hexamers. TCRdb analysed the immunoSEQ multiplex PCR reads with MiXCR anew, one entry per CDR3 protein. Of some 300,000 distinct CDR3 sequences in the sample, roughly 85% were seen once. The sequenced sample consisted of CD8+ T cells from PBMCs. These receptors were collected from a human donor with multiple sclerosis.

J is TRBJ1-5 and V is TRBV23-1; possibly TRBD1 for D (6 bases). TRBV23-1 is annotated as an ORF whose role is uncertain. The CDR3 extends over 14 amino acids. Trimming stripped 7 bases from V and 2 bases from J, with 12 bases between. The CDR3 DNA reads as TGCGCCAGCAATTACAGGGTAGGCAATCAGCCCCAGCATTTT. As protein: CASNYRVGNQPQHF.

The chain links TRBV11-2 to TRBJ1-1; 8 positions match TRBD1. Germline V gene lookup returns CDR1 SGHAT and CDR2 FQNNGV. CDR3 size: 12 residues. Trimming cost V 5 bases and J 7 bases; bases outside gene matches: 3. As DNA, the CDR3 is TGTGCCAGCAGCATAGGGACAGGTGAAGCTTTCTTT. Translating it yields CASSIGTGEAFF.

The table lists this clonotype with a count of one. No conserved phenylalanine or tryptophan is present at the end of the CDR3, so a read error is the likely explanation. This rearrangement joins TRBV13 to TRBJ2-3, with 9 bases fitting TRBD1. V lost 5 bases to trimming and J lost 2 bases; unmatched junction nucleotides: 11. The length of the CDR3 is 17 residues. From germline, CDR1 is PRHDT and CDR2 FYEKMQ (reference sequence). The CDR3 protein is CASSGVGGQGITDTQYV. The CDR3 nucleotides are TGTGCCAGCAGCGGGGTTGGGGGACAGGGAATCACAGATACGCAGTATGTT.

This chain uses TRBV30 with TRBJ2-7; D is ambiguous. Germline-derived CDR1 and CDR2 are GTSNPN and SVGIG (reference sequence). The CDR3 runs to 13 residues. With 3 bases removed from V and 1 base from J, the gap between germline ends came to 10 bases. CDR3 bases: TGTGCCTGGAGCCAGACACTGTCCTACGAGCAGTACTTC. Translated, it gives CAWSQTLSYEQYF.

The chain joins TRBV28 to TRBJ2-3; no definite D call. In germline, CDR1 is MDHEN, CDR2 SYDVKM. The CDR3 extends over 14 amino acids. Trimming left V 3 bases short and J 7 bases short, with 14 bases between. For the CDR3, the DNA is TGTGCCAGCAGTTTTAACCCTGAAGTATATACGCAGTATTTT. Translation gives CASSFNPEVYTQYF.

The gene calls are TRBV6-4 and TRBJ2-1; the D call may be TRBD1 or TRBD2 (5 bases each). Trimming took 0 bases from V and 11 from J, leaving 8 bases between them. Germline V gene data show CDR1 as MRHNA and CDR2 as SNTAGT. The CDR3 is made up of 12 amino acids. CDR3 bases: TGTGCCAGCAGTGACTCATGGGGGAAGCAGTTCTTC. Translation: CASSDSWGKQFF.

V usage is TRBV28 and J usage is TRBJ2-2, with TRBD2 matching 12 bases. Germline values: CDR1 MDHEN, CDR2 SYDVKM. The V and J ends lost 5 bases and 0 bases, in that order; junction bases with no gene match: 4. The CDR3 is 17 residues long. The CDR3 loop is CASSPRLAGANTGELFF. CDR3 bases: TGTGCCAGCAGTCCGCGACTAGCGGGGGCGAACACCGGGGAGCTGTTTTTT. Looking up the rest from reference TRBV28 and TRBJ2-2 gives the full variable domain: DVKVTQSSRYLVKRTGEKVFLECVQDMDHENMFWYRQDPGLGLRLIYFSYDVKMKEKGDIPEGYSVSREKKERFSLILESASTNQTSMYLCASSPRLAGANTGELFFGEGSRLTVL.

The CDR3 sequence: CASSSSGRLNNEQFF. The CDR3 DNA sequence: TGTGCCAGCAGTTCTAGCGGGAGGCTGAACAATGAGCAGTTCTTC. The V gene is TRBV7-8, the J gene TRBJ2-1; 11 bases line up with TRBD2. In germline, CDR1 is SGHVS, CDR2 FQNEAQ. V lost 6 bases to trimming and J lost 5 bases; unmatched junction nucleotides: 6. The CDR3 is 15 amino acids. Complete variable domain (other parts from reference TRBV7-8 and TRBJ2-1): GAGVSQSPRYKVAKRGQDVALRCDPISGHVSLFWYQQALGQGPEFLTYFQNEAQLDKSGLPSDRFFAERPEGSVSTLKIQRTQQEDSAVYLCASSSSGRLNNEQFFGPGTRLTVL.

This clonotype was counted a single time. The CDR3 nucleotides are TGCGCCAGCAGCCAAGGAAGTGCGGCGGGAGGGCCCTACGAGCAGTACTTC. It yields the protein CASSQGSAAGGPYEQYF. V is TRBV4-3 and J is TRBJ2-7; 9 nucleotides agree with TRBD2. Germline V gene sequence: CDR1 LGHNA, CDR2 YSLEER. The CDR3 extends over 17 amino acids. V was pared by 1 base and J by 2 bases, with 9 bases of the junction left unmatched.

The gene calls are TRBV20-1 and TRBJ2-2; maybe TRBD2 (5 bases). Trimming pared 3 bases from V and 5 bases from J, leaving 28 bases between. Germline values: CDR1 DFQATT, CDR2 SNEGSKA (reference sequence). The CDR3 sequence is 19 residues long. The CDR3 here is CSARKWGQVAGTGTGELFF. CDR3 DNA: TGCAGTGCTAGGAAATGGGGTCAGGTCGCTGGCACGGGGACCGGGGAGCTGTTTTTT.